Listed below are T cell receptor beta chains from one sample, sequenced in a study of T cells in Graves' hyperthyroidism and ophthalmopathy. In TCRdb, the multiplex PCR reads were re-called with MiXCR into one record per CDR3 protein. This sample has about 590,000 distinct CDR3 sequences, with 15% to 18% found just once. The sample consisted of blood. The receptors here all came from a woman aged 30 to 39 with Graves' hyperthyroidism. The CDR3 runs from the conserved cysteine through the conserved F or W. The order of the fields is V gene, clone size, J gene, D gene, CDR3 protein, CDR3 DNA. A D gene is named only where the DNA matches it firmly. Not all rows give a size; the values are once, few, many and, for expanded clones, a class.

TRBV6-4	-	TRBJ2-3	TRBD2	CASSDASGSTDTQYF	TGTGCCAGCAGTGACGCTAGCGGGAGCACAGATACGCAGTATTTT
TRBV7-9	many	TRBJ2-1	TRBD2	CASSLVPAGVFYEQFF	TGTGCCAGCAGCTTAGTTCCAGCGGGAGTTTTCTATGAGCAGTTCTTC
TRBV7-9	many	TRBJ2-3	TRBD2	CASSSGLALADTQYF	TGTGCCAGCAGCTCGGGACTAGCTTTAGCAGATACGCAGTATTTT
TRBV5-8	-	TRBJ2-4	-	CASSLLFGVENIQYF	TGTGCCAGCAGCTTGCTTTTCGGGGTGGAAAACATTCAGTACTTC
TRBV20-1	few	TRBJ2-1	TRBD2	CSARLAGDTGYVEQFF	TGCAGTGCCCGTTTAGCGGGAGACACAGGTTACGTTGAGCAGTTCTTC
TRBV11-2	many	TRBJ2-7	TRBD1	CASSLSGTGDEQYF	TGTGCCAGCAGCTTATCAGGGACAGGGGACGAGCAGTACTTC
TRBV3-1	many	TRBJ2-1	-	CASSQGISSAGFGQFF	TGTGCCAGCAGCCAAGGGATATCTTCGGCGGGATTTGGGCAGTTCTTC
TRBV5-8	few	TRBJ1-1	-	CASSLVMDLDTEAFF	TGTGCCAGCAGCTTGGTTATGGATTTGGACACTGAAGCTTTCTTT
TRBV2	many	TRBJ2-1	-	CASMYLGGLYNEQFF	TGTGCCAGCATGTATTTGGGAGGCCTATACAATGAGCAGTTCTTC
TRBV5-1	many	TRBJ2-1	-	CASSIQGGNEQFF	TGCGCCAGCAGTATCCAGGGGGGCAATGAGCAGTTCTTC
TRBV5-1	-	TRBJ1-4	-	CASSGGGREKLFF	TGCGCCAGCAGCGGCGGGGGGCGCGAAAAACTGTTTTTT
TRBV7-2	many	TRBJ2-7	TRBD1	CASSFRGQVYEQYF	TGTGCCAGCAGCTTTAGGGGACAGGTCTACGAGCAGTACTTC
TRBV11-2	many	TRBJ2-7	-	CASSHGNEQYF	TGTGCCAGCAGCCATGGGAACGAGCAGTACTTC
TRBV18	many	TRBJ2-3	-	CASSPGIYNTDTQYF	TGTGCCAGCTCCCCGGGGATTTACAACACAGATACGCAGTATTTT
TRBV5-1	few	TRBJ2-1	-	CASSPGPPKNEQFF	TGCGCCAGCAGCCCCGGGCCGCCGAAGAATGAGCAGTTCTTC
TRBV30	many	TRBJ2-1	TRBD2	CAWSLAGVNEQFF	TGTGCCTGGAGTTTAGCGGGAGTAAATGAGCAGTTCTTC
TRBV6-5	many	TRBJ1-5	-	CASSYLDSPNQPQHF	TGTGCCAGCAGTTACTTGGACAGTCCCAATCAGCCCCAGCATTTT
TRBV9	-	TRBJ2-7	TRBD1	CASSPRQGAREQYF	TGTGCCAGCAGCCCCAGACAGGGGGCTAGAGAGCAGTACTTC
TRBV6-1	-	TRBJ1-6	-	CASSSSGNNSPLHF	TGTGCCAGCAGTTCCTCAGGGAATAATTCACCCCTCCACTTT
TRBV6-1	-	TRBJ1-2	TRBD1	CASRTGQENYGYTF	TGTGCCAGCAGAACCGGACAGGAGAACTATGGCTACACCTTC
TRBV19	few	TRBJ1-1	-	CASRPRGQNTEAFF	TGTGCCAGTAGGCCAAGAGGACAGAACACTGAAGCTTTCTTT
TRBV30	few	TRBJ2-4	-	CAWSADRGNIQYF	TGTGCCTGGAGTGCGGATCGGGGGAACATTCAGTACTTC
TRBV7-9	-	TRBJ2-1	-	CASSLGPRGEQFF	TGTGCCAGCAGCTTAGGTCCGAGGGGAGAGCAGTTCTTC
TRBV3-1	many	TRBJ2-1	TRBD2	CASSQEGSSGLSYNEQFF	TGTGCCAGCAGCCAAGAAGGGTCTAGCGGCCTCTCCTACAATGAGCAGTTCTTC
TRBV28	-	TRBJ1-1	-	CASSRSWGPDRMNTEAFF	TGTGCCAGCAGTAGGTCTTGGGGACCGGACAGAATGAACACTGAAGCTTTCTTT